This T cell receptor beta chain was sequenced in a study of blood T cell repertoires in COVID-19. The overall study: Collection of acute and convalescent COVID-19 samples took place in the United States, Italy and Spain. PBMCs, B-cell-depleted T cells, or T cells provided the cDNA or gDNA that made up the material.

As handled by the study authors: The authors estimated nucleated cell counts from reference gene primer amplification. TCRdb's copy holds only in-frame clones and misses some; the assay was immunoSEQ multiplex PCR. V and J calls and clone size follow that table, whereas D and trimming were derived from the DNA. Here the sample spans over 250,000 clones, over 75% being singletons. Trimming left V 1 base short and J 0 bases short, with 16 bases between. The CDR3 has 18 residues. Germline CDR1 and CDR2: SGHTA and FQGNSA. Sequencing was done on a sample of peripheral blood. This sequence originates from a human donor in a cohort sampled during active COVID-19. V is TRBV7-2 and J is TRBJ2-4, with D perhaps matching TRBD2 (5 bases). The CDR3 nucleotides are TGTGCCAGCAGCTTAGAGGGCCTAGCCGTTCTAGCCAAAAACATTCAGTACTTC. Amino acids: CASSLEGLAVLAKNIQYF.